The T cell receptor (beta chain) described here comes from a study of control samples from healthy donors and cancer patients. Some clones are missing from TCRdb's copy, which holds only in-frame ones; the method was immunoSEQ multiplex PCR. The table shows fewer than 200,000 clones, with over 85% occurring only once. Trimming cost V 5 bases and J 5 bases, with 18 bases left between them. This CDR3 comprises 15 residues. The germline CDR1 and CDR2 sequences are LNHDA and SQIVND (reference sequence). This receptor was taken from a woman aged 55-70 years in good health. V is TRBV19 and J is TRBJ1-1, with a weak D call TRBD1 (6 bases). What was sequenced was blood. Here the CDR3 reads CASSLQGGLGTEAFF. CDR3 in DNA: TGTGCCAGTAGTTTACAGGGAGGGTTAGGGACTGAAGCTTTCTTT.